This is a list of T cell receptor beta chains from one sample in a study of blood T cells in healthy people across ages. TCRdb redid the calling of the 5' RACE reads with MiXCR, one entry per CDR3 protein. The sample includes approximately 880,000 distinct CDR3 sequences, roughly 43% seen only once; the top ten take under 15%. Sequencing input: blood. Receptor source: a young man in good health. CDR3s include the opening cysteine and the closing phenylalanine or tryptophan. A D gene is named only where the DNA matches it firmly. The size entry is marked missing in some rows and otherwise reads once, few, many or a size class.

clone_size: .
d_call: TRBD1
v_call: TRBV3-1
cdr3_length: 16
j_call: TRBJ2-2
cdr3_nt: TGTGCCAGCAGCCAAGGGACAGGGAGGAAAACCGGGGAGCTGTTTTTT
cdr3_aa: CASSQGTGRKTGELFF

clone_size: .
d_call: .
v_call: TRBV7-2
cdr3_length: 12
j_call: TRBJ1-1
cdr3_nt: TGTGCCTGGCGGGCGGTAGGTACTGAAGCTTTCTTT
cdr3_aa: CAWRAVGTEAFF

clone_size: .
d_call: .
v_call: TRBV9
cdr3_length: 14
j_call: TRBJ1-5
cdr3_nt: TGTGCCAGCAGCCCATCGTCCAGCAATCAGCCCCAGCATTTT
cdr3_aa: CASSPSSSNQPQHF

clone_size: once
d_call: TRBD1
v_call: TRBV3-1
cdr3_length: 14
j_call: TRBJ2-7
cdr3_nt: TGTGCCAGCAGCCAATGGACAGGGAGGTACGAGCAGTACTTC
cdr3_aa: CASSQWTGRYEQYF

clone_size: .
d_call: .
v_call: TRBV5-1
cdr3_length: 13
j_call: TRBJ2-7
cdr3_nt: TGCGCCAGCCACACGGACGGAAACTACGAGCAGTACTTC
cdr3_aa: CASHTDGNYEQYF

clone_size: .
d_call: TRBD2
v_call: TRBV9
cdr3_length: 15
j_call: TRBJ2-7
cdr3_nt: TGTGCCAGCAGCGTAGATGGACTAGCGGGGGGGCCCCAGTACTTC
cdr3_aa: CASSVDGLAGGPQYF

clone_size: .
d_call: TRBD2
v_call: TRBV7-6
cdr3_length: 16
j_call: TRBJ2-3
cdr3_nt: TGTGCCAGCAGCTTAGGGACTAGCGACCCAAGGGATACGCAGTATTTT
cdr3_aa: CASSLGTSDPRDTQYF

clone_size: few
d_call: .
v_call: TRBV4-2
cdr3_length: 15
j_call: TRBJ2-3
cdr3_nt: TGTGCCAGCAGCCAAGAGCTGGCGGTGCACCGGACGCAGTATTTT
cdr3_aa: CASSQELAVHRTQYF

clone_size: .
d_call: TRBD2
v_call: TRBV4-2
cdr3_length: 15
j_call: TRBJ2-7
cdr3_nt: TGTGCCAGCAGCCAAATAGCGGGGTTCTCCTACGAGCAGTACTTC
cdr3_aa: CASSQIAGFSYEQYF

clone_size: few
d_call: TRBD2
v_call: TRBV6-2/TRBV6-3
cdr3_length: 17
j_call: TRBJ2-5
cdr3_nt: TGTGCCAGCAGTTCTCCCCTCTTAGCGGGACCTAGGGAGACCCAGTACTTC
cdr3_aa: CASSSPLLAGPRETQYF

clone_size: .
d_call: .
v_call: TRBV7-2
cdr3_length: 15
j_call: TRBJ1-1
cdr3_nt: TGTGCCAGCAGCTCGGGACCCTGGATGAACACTGAAGCTTTCTTT
cdr3_aa: CASSSGPWMNTEAFF

clone_size: .
d_call: .
v_call: TRBV27
cdr3_length: 15
j_call: TRBJ2-7
cdr3_nt: TGTGCCAGCAGTTCCCGGGTCTCGGAGTCCTACGAGCAGTACTTC
cdr3_aa: CASSSRVSESYEQYF

clone_size: .
d_call: .
v_call: TRBV28
cdr3_length: 14
j_call: TRBJ1-1
cdr3_nt: TGTGCCTGCAGTTTCCCCAGGGGAGGGACTGAAGCTTTCTTT
cdr3_aa: CACSFPRGGTEAFF

clone_size: .
d_call: TRBD2
v_call: TRBV7-9
cdr3_length: 16
j_call: TRBJ2-3
cdr3_nt: TGTGCCAGCAGCTTATCGATTGCGGGAGGCACAGATACGCAGTATTTT
cdr3_aa: CASSLSIAGGTDTQYF

clone_size: .
d_call: .
v_call: TRBV6-5
cdr3_length: 13
j_call: TRBJ1-6
cdr3_nt: TGTGCCAGCAGTGTCTCAGGGGATTCACCCCTCCACTTT
cdr3_aa: CASSVSGDSPLHF